This T cell receptor beta chain is from a study of CD8+ T cells in alopecia areata. As for the study in general: Among treated patients, oral tofacitinib was administered at 5 to 10 mg twice daily.

Concerning this clone itself: The identical CDR3 is also encoded by other nucleotide sequences in the sample.

cDNA reverse transcribed from extracted RNA served as the sequencing template. The method was immunoSEQ multiplex PCR; TCRdb's version includes in-frame clones alone and lacks a portion of them. The sample holds about 170,000 clones; roughly 66% are singletons and the top ten take about an eighth. The ends were cut back, 1 base at V and 6 bases at J, with 3 bases in the middle. Germline-derived CDR1 and CDR2 are SEHNR and FQNEAQ (reference sequence). The CDR3 contains 12 residues. The specimen was CD8+ T cells sorted from blood, collected at week 0. J is TRBJ2-2 and V is TRBV7-9; D ambiguous. The receptor was derived from a human donor with alopecia areata. CDR3 nucleotides: TGTGCCAGCAGCTTAGGGCCCGGGGAGCTGTTTTTT. It encodes CASSLGPGELFF.